One sample yielded the 2 T cell receptor beta chains listed below, sequenced in a study of blood T cell repertoires in COVID-19. Clones were read by immunoSEQ multiplex PCR, and TCRdb kept only the in-frame ones, dropping some. This table holds around 400,000 clones, just under 90% found once. Sequenced material: PBMCs or T cells enriched from blood (not recorded which). These receptors were taken from a woman aged 30 to 39 who had recovered from COVID-19.

The J gene is TRBJ2-1, the V gene TRBV5-1, with TRBD2 identical over 8 bases. The CDR3 consists of 14 residues. After removal of 3 bases from V and 5 bases from J, the junction contained 4 bases not matched to a gene. CDR1 is SGHRS and CDR2 is YFSETQ in the germline V gene. This CDR3 reads CASSWTSRDNEQFF. For the CDR3, the DNA is TGCGCCAGCAGCTGGACTAGCCGCGACAATGAGCAGTTCTTC.

The J gene is TRBJ2-3, the V gene TRBV19; 7 bases are a match to TRBD1. V shed 6 bases and J 0 bases; nucleotides not matched to a gene: 3. CDR3 size: 14 residues. Germline assignment: CDR1 LNHDA and CDR2 SQIVND (reference sequence). The CDR3 protein is CASSRQGSTDTQYF. For the CDR3, the DNA is TGTGCCAGTAGCCGACAGGGTAGCACAGATACGCAGTATTTT.